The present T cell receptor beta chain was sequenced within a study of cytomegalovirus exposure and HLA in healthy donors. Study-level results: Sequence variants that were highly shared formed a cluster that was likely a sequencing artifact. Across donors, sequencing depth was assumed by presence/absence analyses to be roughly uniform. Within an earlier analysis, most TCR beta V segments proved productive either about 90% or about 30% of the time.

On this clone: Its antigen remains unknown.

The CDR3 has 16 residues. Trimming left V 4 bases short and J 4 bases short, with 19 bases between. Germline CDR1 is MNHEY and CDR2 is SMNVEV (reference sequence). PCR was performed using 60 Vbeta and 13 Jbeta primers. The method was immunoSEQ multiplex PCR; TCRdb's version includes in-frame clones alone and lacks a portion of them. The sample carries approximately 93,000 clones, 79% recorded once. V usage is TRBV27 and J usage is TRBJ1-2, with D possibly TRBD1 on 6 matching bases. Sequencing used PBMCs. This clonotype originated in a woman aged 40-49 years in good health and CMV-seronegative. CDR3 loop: CASSSLSGTGTYGYTF. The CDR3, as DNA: TGTGCCAGCAGTTCCTTATCCGGCACAGGGACCTATGGCTACACCTTC.